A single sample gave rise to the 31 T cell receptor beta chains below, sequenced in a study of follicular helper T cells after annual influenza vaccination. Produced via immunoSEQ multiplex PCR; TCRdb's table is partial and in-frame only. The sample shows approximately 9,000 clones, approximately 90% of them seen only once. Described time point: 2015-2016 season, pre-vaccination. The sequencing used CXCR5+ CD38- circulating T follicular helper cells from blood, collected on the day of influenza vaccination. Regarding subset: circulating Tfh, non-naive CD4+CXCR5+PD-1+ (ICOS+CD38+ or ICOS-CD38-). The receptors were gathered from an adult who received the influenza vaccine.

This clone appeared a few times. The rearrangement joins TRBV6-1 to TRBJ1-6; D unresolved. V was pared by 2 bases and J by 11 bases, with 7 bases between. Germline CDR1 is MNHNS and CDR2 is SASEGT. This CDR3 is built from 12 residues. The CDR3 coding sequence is TGTGCCAGCAGTGAAAAAGACGCACCCCTCCACTTT. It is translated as CASSEKDAPLHF.

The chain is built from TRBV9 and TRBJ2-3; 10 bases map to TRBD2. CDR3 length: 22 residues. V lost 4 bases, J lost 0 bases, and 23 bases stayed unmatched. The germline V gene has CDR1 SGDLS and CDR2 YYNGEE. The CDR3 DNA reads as TGTGCCAGCAGCAAATCGCCCTTTCAGAAGCGGGGGGGAGCTGCTAGCACAGATACGCAGTATTTT. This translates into CASSKSPFQKRGGAASTDTQYF. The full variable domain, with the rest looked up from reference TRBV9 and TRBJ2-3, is DSGVTQTPKHLITATGQRVTLRCSPRSGDLSVYWYQQSLDQGLQFLIQYYNGEERAKGNILERFSAQQFPDLHSELNLSSLELGDSALYFCASSKSPFQKRGGAASTDTQYFGPGTRLTVL.

The CDR3 nucleotides are TGTGCCAGCAGCGGACTAGCTAGAGACAATGAGCAGTTCTTC. This translates into CASSGLARDNEQFF. The chain uses TRBV6-5 and TRBJ2-1; 8 bases are shared with TRBD2. Germline V gene data show CDR1 as MNHEY and CDR2 as SVGAGI. This CDR3 is 14 amino acids long. J lost 5 bases, V lost 6 bases, and 6 bases had no gene match.

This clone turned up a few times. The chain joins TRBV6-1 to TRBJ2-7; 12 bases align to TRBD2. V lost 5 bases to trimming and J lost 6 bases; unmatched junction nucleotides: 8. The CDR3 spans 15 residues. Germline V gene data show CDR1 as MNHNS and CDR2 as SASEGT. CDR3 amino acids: CASSQGILAGGEQYF. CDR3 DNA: TGTGCCAGCAGTCAAGGGATACTAGCGGGGGGCGAGCAGTACTTC.

CDR3 DNA: TGTGCCAGCAGCTCCGGGACAGGGGCCCGGCTTAGCACAGATACGCAGTATTTT. This translates into CASSSGTGARLSTDTQYF. The J gene is TRBJ2-3, the V gene TRBV7-9; 10 bases line up with TRBD1. The junction had 10 bases not matched to a gene; V was cut back by 4 bases and J by 0 bases. The CDR3 runs 18 residues. CDR1 SEHNR and CDR2 FQNEAQ come from the germline V gene (reference sequence).

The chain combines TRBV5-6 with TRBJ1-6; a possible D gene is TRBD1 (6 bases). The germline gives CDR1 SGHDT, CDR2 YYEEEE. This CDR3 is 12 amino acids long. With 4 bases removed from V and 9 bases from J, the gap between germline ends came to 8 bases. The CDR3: CASSAGVSPLHF. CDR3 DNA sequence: TGTGCCAGCAGCGCAGGGGTTTCACCCCTCCACTTT.

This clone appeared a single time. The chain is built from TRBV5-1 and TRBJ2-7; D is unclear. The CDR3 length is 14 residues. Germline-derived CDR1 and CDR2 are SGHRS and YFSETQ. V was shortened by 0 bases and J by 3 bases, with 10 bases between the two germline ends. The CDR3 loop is CASSLVPEIYEQYF. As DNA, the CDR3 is TGCGCCAGCAGCTTGGTACCAGAAATCTACGAGCAGTACTTC.

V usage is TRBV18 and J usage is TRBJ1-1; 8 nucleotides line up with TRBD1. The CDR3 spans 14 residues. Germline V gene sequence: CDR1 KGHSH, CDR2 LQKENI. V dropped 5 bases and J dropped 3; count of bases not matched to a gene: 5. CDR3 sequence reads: CASSADRVDTEAFF. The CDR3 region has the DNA TGTGCCAGCTCAGCGGACAGGGTGGACACTGAAGCTTTCTTT.

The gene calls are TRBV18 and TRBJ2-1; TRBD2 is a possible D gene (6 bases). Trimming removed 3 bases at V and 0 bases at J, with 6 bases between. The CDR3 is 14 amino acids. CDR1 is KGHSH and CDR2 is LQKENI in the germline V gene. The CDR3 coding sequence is TGTGCCAGCTCACCGCGGGGCTCCTACAATGAGCAGTTCTTC. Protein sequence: CASSPRGSYNEQFF.

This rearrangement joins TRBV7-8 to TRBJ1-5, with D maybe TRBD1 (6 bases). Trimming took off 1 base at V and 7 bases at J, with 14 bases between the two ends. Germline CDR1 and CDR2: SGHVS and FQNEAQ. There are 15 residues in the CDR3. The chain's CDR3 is CASSLVGGGLQPQHF. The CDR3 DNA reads TGTGCCAGCAGCTTAGTAGGAGGGGGGCTGCAGCCCCAGCATTTT.

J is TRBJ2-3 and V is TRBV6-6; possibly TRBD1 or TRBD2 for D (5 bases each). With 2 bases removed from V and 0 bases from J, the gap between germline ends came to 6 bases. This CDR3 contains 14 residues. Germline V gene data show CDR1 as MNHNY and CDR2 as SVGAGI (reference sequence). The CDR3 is CASSYRDSTDTQYF. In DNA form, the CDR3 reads TGTGCCAGCAGTTACAGGGACAGCACAGATACGCAGTATTTT.

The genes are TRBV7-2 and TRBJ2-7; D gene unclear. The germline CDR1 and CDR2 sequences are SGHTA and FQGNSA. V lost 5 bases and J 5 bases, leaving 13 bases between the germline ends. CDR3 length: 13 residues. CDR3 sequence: CASSPGPGDEQYF. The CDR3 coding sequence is TGTGCCAGCAGCCCTGGGCCTGGGGACGAGCAGTACTTC.

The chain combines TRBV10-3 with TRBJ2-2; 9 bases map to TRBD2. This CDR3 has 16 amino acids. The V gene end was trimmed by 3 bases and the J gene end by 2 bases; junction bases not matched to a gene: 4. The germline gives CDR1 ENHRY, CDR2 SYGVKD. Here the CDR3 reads CAISERLAGNTGELFF. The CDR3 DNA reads TGTGCCATCAGTGAAAGGCTAGCGGGAAACACCGGGGAGCTGTTTTTT.

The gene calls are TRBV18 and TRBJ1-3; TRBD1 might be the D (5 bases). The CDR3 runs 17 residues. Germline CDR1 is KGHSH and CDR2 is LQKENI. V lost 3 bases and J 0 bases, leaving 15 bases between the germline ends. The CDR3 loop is CASSPQRTSSSGNTIYF. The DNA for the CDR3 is TGTGCCAGCTCACCCCAACGGACAAGCAGCTCTGGAAACACCATATATTTT.

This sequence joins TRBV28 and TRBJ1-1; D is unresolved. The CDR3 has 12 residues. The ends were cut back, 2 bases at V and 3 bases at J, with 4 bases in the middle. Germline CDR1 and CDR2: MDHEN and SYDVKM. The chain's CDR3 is CASSLADTEAFF. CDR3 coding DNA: TGTGCCAGCAGTTTAGCCGACACTGAAGCTTTCTTT.

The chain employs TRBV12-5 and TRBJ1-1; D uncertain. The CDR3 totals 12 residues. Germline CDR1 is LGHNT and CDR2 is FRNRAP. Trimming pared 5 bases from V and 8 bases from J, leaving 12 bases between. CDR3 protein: CASGPSEGEAFF. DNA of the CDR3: TGTGCTAGTGGTCCCTCGGAGGGCGAAGCTTTCTTT.

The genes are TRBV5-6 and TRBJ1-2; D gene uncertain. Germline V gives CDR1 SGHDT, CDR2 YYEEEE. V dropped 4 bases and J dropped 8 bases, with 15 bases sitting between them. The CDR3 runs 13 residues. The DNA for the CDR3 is TGTGCCAGCAGCCGCCCGGACTCGGGGGGCTACACCTTC. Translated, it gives CASSRPDSGGYTF.

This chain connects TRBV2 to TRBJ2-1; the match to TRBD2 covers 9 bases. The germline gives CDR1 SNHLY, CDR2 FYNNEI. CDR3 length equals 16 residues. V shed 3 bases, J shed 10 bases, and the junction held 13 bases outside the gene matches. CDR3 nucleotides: TGTGCCAGCAGTGATCGATTAGCGGGGGCTATCGGGGAGCAGTTCTTC. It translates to CASSDRLAGAIGEQFF.

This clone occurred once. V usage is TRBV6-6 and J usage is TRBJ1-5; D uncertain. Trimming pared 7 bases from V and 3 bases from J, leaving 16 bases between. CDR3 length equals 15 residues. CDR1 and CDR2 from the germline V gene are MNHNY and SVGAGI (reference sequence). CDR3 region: CASTQKAAYNQPQHF. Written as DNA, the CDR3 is TGTGCCAGCACCCAGAAGGCAGCCTACAATCAGCCCCAGCATTTT.

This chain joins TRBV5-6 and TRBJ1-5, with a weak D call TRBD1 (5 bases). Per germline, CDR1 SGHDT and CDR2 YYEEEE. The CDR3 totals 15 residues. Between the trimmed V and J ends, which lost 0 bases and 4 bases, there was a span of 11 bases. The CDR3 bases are TGTGCCAGCAGCTTGGTGGGCAGGGAGAATCAGCCCCAGCATTTT. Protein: CASSLVGRENQPQHF.

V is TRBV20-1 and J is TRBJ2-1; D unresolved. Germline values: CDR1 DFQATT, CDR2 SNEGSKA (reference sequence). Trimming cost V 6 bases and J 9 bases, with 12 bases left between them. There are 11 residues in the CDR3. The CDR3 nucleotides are TGCAGTGCAGAAGGAGACGGTGAGCAGTTCTTC. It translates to CSAEGDGEQFF.

The CDR3 coding sequence is TGTGCCAGCACCAAATTGGGACAGGGAGCCCACGAGCAGTACTTC. It translates to CASTKLGQGAHEQYF. The V gene is TRBV27, the J gene TRBJ2-7, with 9 bases aligning to TRBD1. Looked up from germline, CDR1 is MNHEY and CDR2 is SMNVEV (reference sequence). The trim removed 7 bases at V and 5 bases at J, leaving 12 bases unmatched. This CDR3 is 15 amino acids long.

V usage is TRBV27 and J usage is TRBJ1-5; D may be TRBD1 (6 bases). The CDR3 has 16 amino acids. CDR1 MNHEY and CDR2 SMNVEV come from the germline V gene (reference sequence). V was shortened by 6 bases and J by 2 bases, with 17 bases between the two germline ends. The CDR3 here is CASSPLPPGGNQPQHF. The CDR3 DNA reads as TGTGCCAGCAGCCCTCTCCCACCAGGGGGCAATCAGCCCCAGCATTTT.

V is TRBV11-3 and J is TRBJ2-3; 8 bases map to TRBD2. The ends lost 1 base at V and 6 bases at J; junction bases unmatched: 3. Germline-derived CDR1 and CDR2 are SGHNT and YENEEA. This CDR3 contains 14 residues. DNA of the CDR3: TGTGCCAGCAGCTTAGGAGGGACTAGGGATACGCAGTATTTT. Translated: CASSLGGTRDTQYF.

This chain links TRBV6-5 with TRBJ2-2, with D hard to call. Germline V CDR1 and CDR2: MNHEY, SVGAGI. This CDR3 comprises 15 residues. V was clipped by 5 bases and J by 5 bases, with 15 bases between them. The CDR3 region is CASSTGLSPTGELFF. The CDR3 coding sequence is TGTGCCAGCAGTACCGGGTTAAGCCCTACCGGGGAGCTGTTTTTT.

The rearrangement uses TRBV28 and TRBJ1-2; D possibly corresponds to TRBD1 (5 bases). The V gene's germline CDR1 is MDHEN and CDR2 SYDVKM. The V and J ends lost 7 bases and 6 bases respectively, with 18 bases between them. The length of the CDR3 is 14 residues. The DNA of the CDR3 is TGTGCCAGCAACCTCCCGGGGGGGAGAGATGGCTACACCTTC. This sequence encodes CASNLPGGRDGYTF.

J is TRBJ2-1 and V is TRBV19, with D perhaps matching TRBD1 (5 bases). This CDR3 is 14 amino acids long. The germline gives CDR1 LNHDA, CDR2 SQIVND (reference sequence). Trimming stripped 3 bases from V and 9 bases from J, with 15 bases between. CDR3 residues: CASSIGPRDAEQFF. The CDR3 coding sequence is TGTGCCAGTAGTATCGGGCCCAGGGATGCTGAGCAGTTCTTC.

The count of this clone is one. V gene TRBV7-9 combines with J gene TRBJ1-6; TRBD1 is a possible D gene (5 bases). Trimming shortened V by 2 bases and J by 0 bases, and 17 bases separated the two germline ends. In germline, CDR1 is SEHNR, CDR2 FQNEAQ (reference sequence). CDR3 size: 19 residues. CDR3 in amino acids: CASSLLLGAGSSYNSPLHF. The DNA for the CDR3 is TGTGCCAGCAGCTTATTATTAGGGGCGGGTAGCTCCTATAATTCACCCCTCCACTTT. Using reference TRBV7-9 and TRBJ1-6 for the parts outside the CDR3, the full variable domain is DTGVSQNPRHKITKRGQNVTFRCDPISEHNRLYWYRQTLGQGPEFLTYFQNEAQLEKSRLLSDRFSAERPKGSFSTLEIQRTEQGDSAMYLCASSLLLGAGSSYNSPLHFGNGTRLTVT.

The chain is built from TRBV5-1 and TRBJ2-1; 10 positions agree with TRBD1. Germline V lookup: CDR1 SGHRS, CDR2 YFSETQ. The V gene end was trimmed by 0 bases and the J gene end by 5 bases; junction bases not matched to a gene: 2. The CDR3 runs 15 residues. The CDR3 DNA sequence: TGCGCCAGCAGCTTGGCCGGACAGGGGGACAATGAGCAGTTCTTC. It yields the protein CASSLAGQGDNEQFF.

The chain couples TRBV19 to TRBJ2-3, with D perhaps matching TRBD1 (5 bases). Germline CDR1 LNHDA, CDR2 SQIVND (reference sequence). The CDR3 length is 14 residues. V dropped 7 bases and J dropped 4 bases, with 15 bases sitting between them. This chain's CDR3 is CASTSDSSSDTQYF. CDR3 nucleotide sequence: TGTGCCAGTACCTCAGACAGTTCTTCAGATACGCAGTATTTT.

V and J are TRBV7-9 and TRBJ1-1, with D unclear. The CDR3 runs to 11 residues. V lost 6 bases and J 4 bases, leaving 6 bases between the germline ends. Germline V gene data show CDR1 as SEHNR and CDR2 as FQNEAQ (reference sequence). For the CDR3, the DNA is TGTGCCAGCAGTTGGGGCACTGAAGCTTTCTTT. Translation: CASSWGTEAFF.